These T cell receptor beta chains were read from a single sample in a study of beta chain features in type 1 diabetes. Using immunoSEQ multiplex PCR, the repertoire was profiled, and TCRdb retains in-frame clones only, with some absent. The repertoire has around 260,000 clones, just over 20% of them found once; the top ten carry 0.025% to 0.035%. Input material: naive CD4+ T cells from blood. These receptors were collected from a woman in her thirties or forties with type 1 diabetes. Both conserved end residues are part of each CDR3. The order of the fields is CDR3 length, V gene, clone size, J gene, CDR3 protein. Size is omitted from some rows. Given values are once, few, many or a class for expanded clones.

length: 15
V: TRBV30
size: few
J: TRBJ2-3
CDR3: CAWSQGTSGRATQYF

length: 13
V: TRBV7-3
size: NA
J: TRBJ2-5
CDR3: CASSHRNQETQYF

length: 13
V: TRBV4-3
size: few
J: TRBJ1-1
CDR3: CASNTGGNTEAFF

length: 14
V: TRBV7-2
size: NA
J: TRBJ2-5
CDR3: CASNREGGAETQYF

length: 15
V: TRBV15
size: NA
J: TRBJ1-2
CDR3: CATSSPLTRGYGYTF

length: 13
V: TRBV7-9
size: few
J: TRBJ2-3
CDR3: CAISDRSTDTQYF

length: 15
V: TRBV29-1
size: few
J: TRBJ2-4
CDR3: CSVEVSAGVVGIQYF

length: 16
V: TRBV7-2
size: NA
J: TRBJ2-4
CDR3: CASSRQGGSAKNIQYF

length: 13
V: TRBV6-5
size: few
J: TRBJ1-2
CDR3: CASSYPGGPGYTF

length: 16
V: TRBV11-2
size: few
J: TRBJ2-1
CDR3: CASTSSGAGGYNEQFF

length: 17
V: TRBV7-2
size: few
J: TRBJ2-1
CDR3: CASSPALLGRTKNEQFF

length: 10
V: TRBV2
size: few
J: TRBJ2-1
CDR3: CASSEERQFF

length: 17
V: TRBV15
size: few
J: TRBJ2-6
CDR3: CATSRGPGLSGANVLTF

length: 16
V: TRBV29-1
size: few
J: TRBJ1-2
CDR3: CSVGSVPGPLNYGYTF

length: 14
V: TRBV2
size: NA
J: TRBJ1-5
CDR3: CASNDRASNQPQHF